What follows describes a single TCR beta chain. Its specificity is unknown. Sequenced with the Oncomine TCR Beta short-read assay was DNA taken from cultured CD4+ T cells. TCRdb used MiXCR to reprocess the PCR reads, holding one entry per CDR3 protein. The data contain 15,000 to 20,000 distinct CDR3 sequences, just over 50% of them singletons. These data belong to a study of vaccination and CD4 T cells after COVID-19. Study overall: Median time from second vaccine dose to sampling was 60 to 80 days (14 to 241). Overlapping spike peptides of SARS-CoV-2, HCoV-NL63, HCoV-OC43 and HCoV-229E were used, and cells were stimulated with them. General study findings and limits: Post-vaccination reactive clonotypes (median 38) did not differ significantly from post-infection (21).

Time point reported: late sampling 161 to 241 days after vaccination in a few convalescent patients. Stated treatment: approximately nine-day PBMC culture with coronavirus spike peptide pools or control peptides (ViraFEST assay). V lost 5 bases to trimming and J lost 6 bases; unmatched junction nucleotides: 5. Per the germline V gene, CDR1 is MNHNS and CDR2 is SASEGT. The CDR3 extends over 15 amino acids. The specimen was CD4+ T cells from blood, cultured in vitro, collected about 7 months after SARS-CoV-2 vaccination. This TCR came from a human donor who had recovered from COVID-19. V is TRBV6-1 and J is TRBJ1-5, with 12 nucleotides matching TRBD1. The CDR3: CASSKGTGGFQPQHF. CDR3 bases: TGTGCCAGCAGTAAAGGGACAGGGGGCTTTCAGCCCCAGCATTTT.